The 21 T cell receptor beta chains below were found in one sample sequenced in a study of CD8 T cells in Susac syndrome. RNA was extracted with the RNeasy kit, and a quantity of roughly 0.45 to 1 ug was reverse transcribed using random hexamers. Using its own MiXCR run on the immunoSEQ multiplex PCR reads, TCRdb lists one record per CDR3 protein. The sample carries 300,000 to 350,000 distinct CDR3 sequences, around 90% recorded once. The sequenced material came from CD4+ T cells from PBMCs. The receptors shown here come from a human donor with multiple sclerosis.

The chain carries TRBV12-3 or TRBV12-4 and TRBJ1-3; D perhaps matches TRBD1 (5 bases). The V end lost 6 bases, the J end lost 4 bases, and 16 bases lay between the germline ends. The CDR3 has 15 amino acids. The CDR3 region has the DNA TGTGCCAGCAGCCCTCTTGATACAGGAGGAAACACCATATATTTT. It yields the protein CASSPLDTGGNTIYF.

This clonotype was observed a few times. V is TRBV18 and J is TRBJ1-1; D is possibly TRBD1 (5 bases). This CDR3 region has 13 residues. The germline V gene has CDR1 KGHSH and CDR2 LQKENI. Trimming removed 4 bases at V and 5 bases at J, with 11 bases between. The CDR3 DNA is TGTGCCAGCTCACTCGGCAGGGCGACTGAAGCTTTCTTT. Protein product: CASSLGRATEAFF.

The chain joins TRBV20-1 to TRBJ1-4, with a tentative D call TRBD1 (5 bases). Germline CDR1 DFQATT, CDR2 SNEGSKA (reference sequence). CDR3 length equals 16 residues. V gave up 5 bases and J gave up 0 bases, with 16 bases separating them. The CDR3 DNA sequence: TGCAGTGCTCCTGGGGCAGACTACGCAACTAATGAAAAACTGTTTTTT. It is translated as CSAPGADYATNEKLFF.

This chain links TRBV3-1 with TRBJ1-6; 7 bases are shared with TRBD1. The CDR3 spans 16 residues. Per germline, CDR1 LGHDT and CDR2 YNNKEL (reference sequence). V was clipped by 1 base and J by 9 bases; unmatched bases: 9. CDR3 protein: CASSQGNRGSASPLHF. The DNA of the CDR3 is TGTGCCAGCAGCCAAGGCAACAGGGGATCGGCTTCACCCCTCCACTTT.

The chain uses TRBV20-1 and TRBJ2-7; D unresolved. Germline V gene sequence: CDR1 DFQATT, CDR2 SNEGSKA (reference sequence). The V and J ends lost 3 bases and 0 bases respectively, with 9 bases between them. The CDR3 spans 13 residues. CDR3 DNA sequence: TGCAGTGCTAGCCGGCGGTTCTCCTACGAGCAGTACTTC. As protein: CSASRRFSYEQYF.

The chain uses TRBV2 and TRBJ1-5, with D perhaps TRBD1 (6 bases). There are 15 residues in the CDR3. The germline gives CDR1 SNHLY, CDR2 FYNNEI. Between the trimmed V and J ends, which lost 7 bases and 0 bases, there was a span of 13 bases. For the CDR3, the DNA is TGTGCCAGCAAATACCAGGGGCATAGCAATCAGCCCCAGCATTTT. Protein sequence: CASKYQGHSNQPQHF.

The V call is TRBV6-2 or TRBV6-3, the J call TRBJ2-3; D is perhaps TRBD1 (6 bases). V was cut by 0 bases and J by 4 bases, with 23 bases left in between. The CDR3 loop spans 19 amino acids. Germline values: CDR1 MNHEY, CDR2 SVGEGT. The chain's CDR3 is CASSYSTVVTGLGSDTQYF. CDR3 bases: TGTGCCAGCAGTTACTCGACAGTTGTTACAGGGCTGGGGTCAGATACGCAGTATTTT.

The chain uses TRBV24-1 and TRBJ1-5, with a tentative D call TRBD1 (6 bases). The CDR3 consists of 14 residues. Trimming took off 2 bases at V and 4 bases at J, with 8 bases between the two ends. CDR1 KGHDR and CDR2 SFDVKD come from the germline V gene. CDR3 loop: CATSDSRGNQPQHF. CDR3 coding DNA: TGTGCCACCAGTGATTCGAGGGGGAATCAGCCCCAGCATTTT.

The chain has TRBV7-2 and TRBJ2-1; no firm D call. This CDR3 comprises 13 residues. Trimming removed 8 bases at V and 0 bases at J, with 8 bases between. CDR1 SGHTA and CDR2 FQGNSA come from the germline V gene. In DNA, the CDR3 is TGTGCCAGCCAAAGCGTCTCCTACAATGAGCAGTTCTTC. Translating it yields CASQSVSYNEQFF.

V gene TRBV3-1 combines with J gene TRBJ1-5; D unclear. The length of the CDR3 is 13 residues. Germline V gives CDR1 LGHDT, CDR2 YNNKEL (reference sequence). The germline V and J ends were trimmed by 1 base and 5 bases, with 6 bases remaining between them. In nucleotides, the CDR3 is TGTGCCAGCAGCCAAGGGAGGGATCAGCCCCAGCATTTT. Amino acid sequence: CASSQGRDQPQHF.

The rearrangement joins TRBV5-6 to TRBJ1-4, with D perhaps TRBD1 (5 bases). CDR3 length equals 18 residues. The germline V gene has CDR1 SGHDT and CDR2 YYEEEE. Deletions cut 4 bases from V and 5 bases from J, with 24 bases between. This CDR3 reads CASSMTEKPYPENEKLFF. CDR3 nucleotides: TGTGCCAGCAGCATGACAGAAAAGCCGTATCCAGAAAATGAAAAACTGTTTTTT.

This chain joins TRBV7-9 and TRBJ1-1; D not resolved. The V gene lost 1 base and the J gene lost 10 bases, with 13 bases spanning the gap. The CDR3 contains 13 residues. Germline V gene data show CDR1 as SEHNR and CDR2 as FQNEAQ (reference sequence). CDR3 DNA sequence: TGTGCCAGCAGCTTAGGAGAGGAGGCGGTAGCTTTCTTT. Translated: CASSLGEEAVAFF.

The DNA for the CDR3 is TGTGCCAGCAGCAACAGTAGCGGGAGTATCACCGGGGAGCTGTTTTTT. Its translation is CASSNSSGSITGELFF. The J gene is TRBJ2-2, the V gene TRBV7-3; TRBD2 matches 9 bases. The CDR3 spans 16 residues. With 5 bases clipped from V and 4 bases from J, the junction kept 8 bases outside the gene matches. CDR1 is SGHTA, CDR2 FQGTGA, per germline.

J is TRBJ2-1 and V is TRBV12-3 or TRBV12-4; TRBD2 agrees at 9 bases. V lost 3 bases to trimming and J lost 5 bases; unmatched junction nucleotides: 5. The length of the CDR3 is 15 residues. CDR3 DNA: TGTGCCAGCAGTTTTTTGACTAGCGGCAACAATGAGCAGTTCTTC. It is translated as CASSFLTSGNNEQFF.

The gene calls are TRBV6-6 and TRBJ1-1; no definite D call. There are 12 residues in the CDR3. Trimming cost V 8 bases and J 1 base, with 8 bases left between them. Germline V CDR1 and CDR2: MNHNY, SVGAGI (reference sequence). The chain's CDR3 is CASQVRNTEAFF. The CDR3 region has the DNA TGTGCCAGCCAGGTTCGGAACACTGAAGCTTTCTTT.

This sequence joins TRBV29-1 and TRBJ1-1; TRBD1 matches 7 bases. This CDR3 has 12 residues. The J segment lost 5 bases and the V segment lost 7 bases, leaving 7 bases of the junction unmatched. Germline V gene lookup returns CDR1 SQVTM and CDR2 ANQGSEA. The DNA for the CDR3 is TGCAGCGGATCACAGGGGCGGACTGAAGCTTTCTTT. Encoded protein: CSGSQGRTEAFF.

The chain is built from TRBV20-1 and TRBJ2-5; possibly TRBD2 for D (5 bases). V was shortened by 0 bases and J by 5 bases, with 16 bases between the two germline ends. Per germline, CDR1 DFQATT and CDR2 SNEGSKA (reference sequence). CDR3 length: 15 residues. CDR3 bases: TGCAGTGCTAGAGATATGAAGAGGGCTGGGGAGACCCAGTACTTC. Amino acid sequence: CSARDMKRAGETQYF.

The rearrangement joins TRBV5-6 to TRBJ2-5; TRBD1 matches at 8 bases. The CDR3 is 15 amino acids. Trimming at V came to 4 bases and at J to 5 bases, leaving 10 bases not matched to a gene. CDR1 is SGHDT, CDR2 YYEEEE, per germline. The CDR3: CASSNSGGSGETQYF. DNA for the CDR3: TGTGCCAGCAGCAACTCAGGGGGCAGTGGGGAGACCCAGTACTTC.

The CDR3 is CSVEDLAGGRNEQFF. CDR3 sequence (DNA): TGCAGCGTTGAAGACCTAGCGGGCGGCAGGAATGAGCAGTTCTTC. The chain links TRBV29-1 to TRBJ2-1; 8 nucleotides agree with TRBD2. Germline V gene sequence: CDR1 SQVTM, CDR2 ANQGSEA. V shed 0 bases and J 7 bases; nucleotides not matched to a gene: 8. The CDR3 contains 15 residues.

The chain recombines TRBV7-2 with TRBJ2-7, with a weak D call TRBD2 (6 bases). CDR1 and CDR2 from the germline V gene are SGHTA and FQGNSA. This CDR3 spans 14 amino acids. V lost 5 bases, J lost 3 bases, and 14 bases lay in between. CDR3 in DNA: TGTGCCAGCAGCGCGGAACTAGCAAACTACGAGCAGTACTTC. This translates into CASSAELANYEQYF.

This rearrangement joins TRBV12-3 or TRBV12-4 to TRBJ2-7, with 7 bases identical to TRBD2. The junction had 0 bases not matched to a gene; V was cut back by 1 base and J by 3 bases. There are 13 residues in the CDR3. The CDR3, as DNA: TGTGCCAGCAGTTTAGGGGGGGGCTACGAGCAGTACTTC. This codes for CASSLGGGYEQYF.